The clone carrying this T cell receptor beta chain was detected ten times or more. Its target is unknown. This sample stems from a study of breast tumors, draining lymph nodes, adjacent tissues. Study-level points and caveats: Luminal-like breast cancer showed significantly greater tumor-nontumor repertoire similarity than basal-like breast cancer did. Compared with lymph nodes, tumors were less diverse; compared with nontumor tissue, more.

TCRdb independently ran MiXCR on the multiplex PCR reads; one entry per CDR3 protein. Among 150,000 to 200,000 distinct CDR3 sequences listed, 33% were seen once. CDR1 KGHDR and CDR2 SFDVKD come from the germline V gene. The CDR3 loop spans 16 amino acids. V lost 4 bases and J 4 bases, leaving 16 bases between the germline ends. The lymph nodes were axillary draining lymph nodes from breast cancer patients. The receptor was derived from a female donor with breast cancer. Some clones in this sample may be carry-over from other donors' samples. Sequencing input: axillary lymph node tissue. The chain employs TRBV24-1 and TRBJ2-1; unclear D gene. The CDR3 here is CATSDPGGPLYNEQFF. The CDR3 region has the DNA TGTGCCACCAGTGACCCTGGCGGACCCCTTTACAATGAGCAGTTCTTC.